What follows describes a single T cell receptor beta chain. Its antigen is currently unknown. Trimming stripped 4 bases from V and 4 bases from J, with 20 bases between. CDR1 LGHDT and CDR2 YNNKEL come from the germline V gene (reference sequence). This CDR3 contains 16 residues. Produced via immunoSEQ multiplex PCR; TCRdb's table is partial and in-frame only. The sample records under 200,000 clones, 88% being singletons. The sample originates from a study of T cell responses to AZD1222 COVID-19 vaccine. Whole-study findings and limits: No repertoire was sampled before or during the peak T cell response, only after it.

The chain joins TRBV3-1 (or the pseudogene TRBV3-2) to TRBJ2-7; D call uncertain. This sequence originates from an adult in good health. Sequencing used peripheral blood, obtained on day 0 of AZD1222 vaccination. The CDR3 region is CASSRQLQLIPYEQYF. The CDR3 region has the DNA TGTGCCAGCAGCCGGCAGCTCCAGCTAATCCCGTACGAGCAGTACTTC.